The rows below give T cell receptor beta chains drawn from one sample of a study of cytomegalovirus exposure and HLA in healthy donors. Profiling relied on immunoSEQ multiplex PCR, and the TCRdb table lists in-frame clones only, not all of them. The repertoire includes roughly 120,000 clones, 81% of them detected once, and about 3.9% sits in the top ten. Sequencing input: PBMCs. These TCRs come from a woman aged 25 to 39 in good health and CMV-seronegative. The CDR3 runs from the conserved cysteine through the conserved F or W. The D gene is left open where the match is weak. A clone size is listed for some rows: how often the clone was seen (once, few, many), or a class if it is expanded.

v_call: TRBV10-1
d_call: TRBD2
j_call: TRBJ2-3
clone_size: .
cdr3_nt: TGCGCCAGCAGTGACAGACTAGCGGTCACAGATACGCAGTATTTT
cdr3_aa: CASSDRLAVTDTQYF

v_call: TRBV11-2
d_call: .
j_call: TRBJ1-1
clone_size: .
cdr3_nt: TGTGCCAGCAGCTTAGAGAGCTTGAGCACTGAAGCTTTCTTT
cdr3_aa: CASSLESLSTEAFF

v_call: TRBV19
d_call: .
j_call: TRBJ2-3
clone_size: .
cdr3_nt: TGTGCCAGTAGTATTCAGAGCGGAGATACGCAGTATTTT
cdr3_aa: CASSIQSGDTQYF

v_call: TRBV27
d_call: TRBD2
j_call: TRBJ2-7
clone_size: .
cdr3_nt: TGTGCCAGCAGTTGGCTAGCGGATGCCTCCTACGAGCAGTACTTC
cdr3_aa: CASSWLADASYEQYF

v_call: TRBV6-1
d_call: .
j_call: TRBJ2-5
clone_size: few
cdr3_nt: TGTGCCAGCATGTTCCCCCAACGAAGCGAGACCCAGTACTTC
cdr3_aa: CASMFPQRSETQYF

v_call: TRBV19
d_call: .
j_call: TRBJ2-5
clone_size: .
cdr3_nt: TGTGCCAGTAGTACCCTGGCCGAAGAGACCCAGTACTTC
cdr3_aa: CASSTLAEETQYF

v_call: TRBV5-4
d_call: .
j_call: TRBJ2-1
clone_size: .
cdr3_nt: TGTGCCAGCAGCTCAAGCGGTTCCTACAATGAGCAGTTCTTC
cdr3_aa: CASSSSGSYNEQFF

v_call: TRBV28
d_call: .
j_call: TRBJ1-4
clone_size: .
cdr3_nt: TGTGCCAGCAGAGAAGCGACAGAGACTAATGAAAAACTGTTTTTT
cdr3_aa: CASREATETNEKLFF

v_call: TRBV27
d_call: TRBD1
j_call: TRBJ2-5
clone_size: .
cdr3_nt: TGTGCCAGCAGTTTTGGCTTTCGGGCAGGGGGCGAAGAGCAGTACTTC
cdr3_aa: CASSFGFRAGGEEQYF

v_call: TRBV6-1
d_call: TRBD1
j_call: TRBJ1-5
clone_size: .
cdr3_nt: TGTGCCAGCTCAGGACAGGTAGGCAGCAATCAGCCCCAGCATTTT
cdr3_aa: CASSGQVGSNQPQHF

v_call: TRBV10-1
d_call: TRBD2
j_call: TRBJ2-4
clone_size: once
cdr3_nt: TGCGCCAGCAGTGAGTCGCCTAGCGGGAACATTCAGTACTTC
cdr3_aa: CASSESPSGNIQYF

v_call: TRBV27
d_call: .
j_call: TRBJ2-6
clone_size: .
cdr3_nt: TGTGCCAGCAGTTTATCAGGAGTATCTGGGGCCAACGTCCTGACTTTC
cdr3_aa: CASSLSGVSGANVLTF

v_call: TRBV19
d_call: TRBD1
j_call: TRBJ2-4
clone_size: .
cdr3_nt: TGTGCCAGTAGAGACGGACAGGGACTAGCCAAAAACATTCAGTACTTC
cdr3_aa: CASRDGQGLAKNIQYF

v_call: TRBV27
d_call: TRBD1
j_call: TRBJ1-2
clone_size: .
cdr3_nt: TGTGCCAGCAGTTTTGGGACAGGGCTCCTCGTCGGCTACACCTTC
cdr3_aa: CASSFGTGLLVGYTF

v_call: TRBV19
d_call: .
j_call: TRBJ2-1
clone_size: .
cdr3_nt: TGTGCCAGTAGTATCAGGCGAGCGCAGTTCTTC
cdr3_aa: CASSIRRAQFF

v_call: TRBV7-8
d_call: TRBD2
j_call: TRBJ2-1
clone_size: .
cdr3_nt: TGTGCCAGCAGCGCCCGGGCGGGAGGCCTCTACAATGAGCAGTTCTTC
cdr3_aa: CASSARAGGLYNEQFF

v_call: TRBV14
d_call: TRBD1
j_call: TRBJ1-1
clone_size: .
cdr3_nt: TGTGCCAGCAGCCAACCTAAGGGACAGAGCACTGAAGCTTTCTTT
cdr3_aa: CASSQPKGQSTEAFF

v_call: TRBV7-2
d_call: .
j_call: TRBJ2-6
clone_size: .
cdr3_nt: TGTGCCAGCAGCTTCTACGGAGGATCGTCTGGGGCCAACGTCCTGACTTTC
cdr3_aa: CASSFYGGSSGANVLTF

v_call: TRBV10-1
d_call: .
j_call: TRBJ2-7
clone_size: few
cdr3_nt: TGCGCCAGCAGTGAGTCGGCCTCCGAGCAGTACTTC
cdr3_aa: CASSESASEQYF

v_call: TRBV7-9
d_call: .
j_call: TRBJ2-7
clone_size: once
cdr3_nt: TGTGCCAGCAGCTTAGTCCAGGGTTCCTACGAGCAGTACTTC
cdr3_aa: CASSLVQGSYEQYF

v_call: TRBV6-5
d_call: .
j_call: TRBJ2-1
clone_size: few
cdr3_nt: TGTGCCAGCAGTTACTCGAGCTCCTACAATGAGCAGTTCTTC
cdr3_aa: CASSYSSSYNEQFF

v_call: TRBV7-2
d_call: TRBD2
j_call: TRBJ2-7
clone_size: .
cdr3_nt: TGTGCCAGCAGCCCATCTAACGGGAGGGCCCCCAACGAGCAGTACTTC
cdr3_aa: CASSPSNGRAPNEQYF

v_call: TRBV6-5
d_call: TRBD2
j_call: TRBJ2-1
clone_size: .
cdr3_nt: TGTGCTACCCTAGCGGGATATAATGGTGAGCAGTTCTTC
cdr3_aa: CATLAGYNGEQFF

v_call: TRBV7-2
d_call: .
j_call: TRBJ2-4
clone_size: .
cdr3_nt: TGTGCCAGCAGCTTAGAGGGGTATGAAAGCATTCAGTACTTC
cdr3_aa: CASSLEGYESIQYF

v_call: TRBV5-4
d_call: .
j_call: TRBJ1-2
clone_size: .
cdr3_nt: TGTGCCAGCAGCTTATCCGGGGGGGGCCGTGGCTACACCTTC
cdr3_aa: CASSLSGGGRGYTF

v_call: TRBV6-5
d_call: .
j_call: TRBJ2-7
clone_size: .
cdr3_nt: TGTGCCAGCAGTAAACTCCGGGAGTCCTACGAGCAGTACTTC
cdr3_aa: CASSKLRESYEQYF

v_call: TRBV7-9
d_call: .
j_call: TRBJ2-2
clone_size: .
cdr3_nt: TGTGCCAGCAGCAGCTGGCGGGCGAGAAACACCGGGGAGCTGTTTTTT
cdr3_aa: CASSSWRARNTGELFF

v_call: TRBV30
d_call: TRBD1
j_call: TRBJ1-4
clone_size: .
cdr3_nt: TGTGCCTGGAGCGAGACAGGGGGTGAAAAACTGTTTTTT
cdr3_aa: CAWSETGGEKLFF

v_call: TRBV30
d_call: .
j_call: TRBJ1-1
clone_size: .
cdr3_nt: TGTGCCTGGAGTGTAGGAAATGTGCAGGGAGAAGCTTTCTTT
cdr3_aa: CAWSVGNVQGEAFF

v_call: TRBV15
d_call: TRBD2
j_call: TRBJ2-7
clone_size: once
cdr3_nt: TGTGCCACCAGCCGCGGGAGGGTCCCAATCATCGGGACTAGCGGCTACGAGCAGTACTTC
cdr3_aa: CATSRGRVPIIGTSGYEQYF

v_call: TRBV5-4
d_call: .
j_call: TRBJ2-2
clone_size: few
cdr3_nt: TGTGCCAGCAGCTTGTTGTACGGGGAGCTGTTTTTT
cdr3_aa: CASSLLYGELFF

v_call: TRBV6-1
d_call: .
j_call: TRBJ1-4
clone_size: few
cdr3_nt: TGTGCCAGCAGTCTTACAGGTTTAGAAGAAAAACTGTTTTTT
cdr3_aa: CASSLTGLEEKLFF

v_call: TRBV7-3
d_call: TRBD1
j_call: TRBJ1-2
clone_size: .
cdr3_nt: TGTGCCAGCAGCCCGGACAGGGAGGATGGCTACACCTTC
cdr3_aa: CASSPDREDGYTF